This TCR beta chain was sequenced during a study of beta chain features in type 1 diabetes. Overall study: Patients were similar to healthy donors in age and gender (as well as in cell yields).

The whole isolated RNA underwent reverse transcription, so sequencing captured expressed TCRB transcripts. The read count averaged about 3.57 million across naive, central memory and regulatory T cell samples. Sequencing was performed with immunoSEQ multiplex PCR; in TCRdb, only in-frame clones are kept and a portion is missing. Here the sample spans 860,000 or so clones, about a sixth being singletons. Germline CDR1 reads MNHEY; CDR2 reads SMNVEV (reference sequence). The CDR3 spans 13 residues. Trimming removed 3 bases at V and 11 bases at J, with 16 bases between. Study results and limitations: Insertions at VDJ junctions were less frequent in type 1 diabetes patients. These patients also deleted more nucleotides at the same junctions. Researchers could not determine here whether HLA type influences TCRB rearrangement.

Points on this clone: Its antigen is as yet unknown.

This TCR was sampled from a woman aged 18-35 years in good health. The chain joins TRBV27 to TRBJ1-1; D not resolved. Sequencing was carried out using naive CD4+ T cells from blood. The CDR3 here is CASSFSPSGGAFF. CDR3 nucleotides: TGTGCCAGCAGTTTTTCCCCGTCTGGAGGGGCTTTCTTT.